The next 18 T cell receptor beta chains were all read from a single sample in a study of blood T cell repertoires in COVID-19. This table comes from immunoSEQ multiplex PCR, and its TCRdb copy is limited to in-frame clones, with some not included. The data contain around 210,000 clones, 85% to 90% of them singletons. Sequencing was done on a sample of peripheral blood. Receptors originate from a woman in her sixties or seventies with acute or convalescent COVID-19.

Written as DNA, the CDR3 is TGTGCCAGCAGCTTATTCACAGAAGCCCAAGAGACCCAGTACTTC. The encoded protein is CASSLFTEAQETQYF. The chain employs TRBV11-3 and TRBJ2-5; D gene uncertain. The CDR3 covers 15 residues. Deletions cut 2 bases from V and 1 base from J, with 11 bases between. Germline V gives CDR1 SGHNT, CDR2 YENEEA.

The V and J genes are TRBV5-6 and TRBJ2-2; D is ambiguous. This CDR3 region has 15 residues. The V end lost 4 bases, the J end lost 1 base, and 11 bases lay between the germline ends. Per the germline V gene, CDR1 is SGHDT and CDR2 is YYEEEE. CDR3: CASSADFRNTGELFF. Here the CDR3 DNA reads TGTGCCAGCAGCGCCGACTTTAGGAACACCGGGGAGCTGTTTTTT.

This sequence joins TRBV28 and TRBJ2-6, with a weak D call TRBD2 (7 bases). This CDR3 is 15 amino acids long. Germline V gene sequence: CDR1 MDHEN, CDR2 SYDVKM. V was shortened by 5 bases and J by 4 bases, with 12 bases between the two germline ends. CDR3 sequence: CASSGGGAGANVLTF. The CDR3 DNA reads as TGTGCCAGCAGTGGGGGGGGCGCCGGGGCCAACGTCCTGACTTTC. Looking up the rest from reference TRBV28 and TRBJ2-6 gives the full variable domain: DVKVTQSSRYLVKRTGEKVFLECVQDMDHENMFWYRQDPGLGLRLIYFSYDVKMKEKGDIPEGYSVSREKKERFSLILESASTNQTSMYLCASSGGGAGANVLTFGAGSRLTVL.

The chain combines TRBV11-3 with TRBJ1-1; TRBD1 aligns across 9 bases. CDR3 length equals 12 residues. Per germline, CDR1 SGHNT and CDR2 YENEEA. With 3 bases clipped from V and 8 bases from J, the junction kept 1 base outside the gene matches. In DNA, the CDR3 is TGTGCCAGCAGCTTGGGACAGGGAGAAGCTTTCTTT. It specifies CASSLGQGEAFF.

The CDR3 DNA is TGTGCCAGCAGGCGAAAAGTTGGTGGCTACACCTTC. Translating it yields CASRRKVGGYTF. The rearrangement joins TRBV6-5 to TRBJ1-2; the D is unclear. The length of the CDR3 is 12 residues. Trimming cost V 6 bases and J 7 bases, with 12 bases left between them. Per the germline V gene, CDR1 is MNHEY and CDR2 is SVGAGI.

This clone was counted once. The chain has TRBV5-1 and TRBJ2-1; 7 nucleotides align to TRBD2. There are 14 residues in the CDR3. Germline CDR1 and CDR2: SGHRS and YFSETQ. V was pared by 4 bases and J by 3 bases, with 4 bases of the junction left unmatched. CDR3: CASSAGAIYNEQFF. In nucleotides, the CDR3 is TGCGCCAGCAGCGCGGGAGCAATCTACAATGAGCAGTTCTTC.

The chain employs TRBV19 and TRBJ1-1; TRBD1 matches 8 bases. CDR3 length: 13 residues. Per the germline V gene, CDR1 is LNHDA and CDR2 is SQIVND (reference sequence). V was pared by 3 bases and J by 12 bases, with 9 bases of the junction left unmatched. CDR3 loop: CASSMDTGGTTFF. DNA of the CDR3: TGTGCCAGTAGTATGGATACAGGGGGTACAACTTTCTTT.

Ten or more counts support this clone. This chain connects TRBV28 to TRBJ2-2; 9 nucleotides align to TRBD1. This CDR3 contains 14 residues. Germline CDR1 and CDR2: MDHEN and SYDVKM. V dropped 5 bases and J dropped 7; count of bases not matched to a gene: 5. CDR3 sequence reads: CASSATGGVGELFF. DNA for the CDR3: TGTGCCAGCAGTGCGACAGGGGGGGTCGGGGAGCTGTTTTTT.

The genes are TRBV7-6 and TRBJ2-2, with 9 bases lining up with TRBD2. Germline V lookup: CDR1 SGHVS, CDR2 FNYEAQ. CDR3 length: 15 residues. V trimming: 5 bases; J trimming: 5 bases; junction bases outside the gene matches: 6. Written as DNA, the CDR3 is TGTGCCAGCAGCCAAGCTAGCGGGGCGACCGGGGAGCTGTTTTTT. It specifies CASSQASGATGELFF.

This chain uses TRBV7-2 with TRBJ2-1, with D perhaps matching TRBD2 (5 bases). The CDR3 consists of 15 residues. Trimming shortened V by 6 bases and J by 6 bases, and 18 bases separated the two germline ends. Germline assignment: CDR1 SGHTA and CDR2 FQGNSA. CDR3 DNA sequence: TGTGCCAGCAGGCGTTATGGAGATCGGGGCAATGAGCAGTTCTTC. Its protein product is CASRRYGDRGNEQFF.

This chain connects TRBV28 to TRBJ2-7; 9 bases agree with TRBD1. The germline gives CDR1 MDHEN, CDR2 SYDVKM. With V trimmed by 6 bases and J by 4 bases, 19 bases remained unmatched. The length of the CDR3 is 18 residues. The CDR3 loop reads CASSVLFSYRGQGYEQYF. Here the CDR3 DNA reads TGTGCCAGCAGCGTACTCTTTTCTTACAGGGGGCAGGGATACGAGCAGTACTTC. The variable domain in full, with the rest retrieved from reference TRBV28 and TRBJ2-7, is DVKVTQSSRYLVKRTGEKVFLECVQDMDHENMFWYRQDPGLGLRLIYFSYDVKMKEKGDIPEGYSVSREKKERFSLILESASTNQTSMYLCASSVLFSYRGQGYEQYFGPGTRLTVT.

The chain links TRBV10-2 to TRBJ2-1; 8 nucleotides align to TRBD2. Germline CDR1 and CDR2: WSHSY and SAAADI. V shed 6 bases and J 2 bases; nucleotides not matched to a gene: 3. The CDR3 totals 14 residues. CDR3 residues: CASRTGLAYNEQFF. In nucleotides, the CDR3 is TGCGCCAGCAGAACGGGACTAGCCTACAATGAGCAGTTCTTC.

This chain connects TRBV3-1 (or the pseudogene TRBV3-2) to TRBJ2-7, with TRBD2 matching 7 bases. V trimming: 4 bases; J trimming: 1 base; junction bases outside the gene matches: 4. Germline values: CDR1 LGHDT, CDR2 YNNKEL (reference sequence). CDR3 length: 14 residues. The CDR3 DNA reads as TGTGCCAGCAGCCGTAACGGGGGGTCCTACGAGCAGTACTTC. Amino acids: CASSRNGGSYEQYF.

This clone was recorded a few times. The rearrangement links TRBV12-3 or TRBV12-4 to TRBJ1-5, with unresolved D. The V and J ends lost 7 bases and 2 bases respectively, with 6 bases between them. The CDR3 runs to 12 residues. CDR3 sequence (DNA): TGTGCCAGCACTGCGGGCAATCAGCCCCAGCATTTT. This gives the protein CASTAGNQPQHF.

CDR3 nucleotides: TGTGCCAGCAGGGGCGCCGGGGACTCCCCTGAAGCTTTCTTT. It specifies CASRGAGDSPEAFF. The rearrangement joins TRBV28 to TRBJ1-1; tentative D call: TRBD1 (5 bases). There are 14 residues in the CDR3. Germline CDR1 MDHEN, CDR2 SYDVKM. Trimming pared 6 bases from V and 6 bases from J, leaving 17 bases between.

This sequence joins TRBV7-2 and TRBJ1-2, with D maybe TRBD1 (5 bases). The CDR3 spans 15 residues. The V gene lost 3 bases and the J gene lost 1 base, with 12 bases spanning the gap. Per the germline V gene, CDR1 is SGHTA and CDR2 is FQGNSA. In DNA, the CDR3 is TGTGCCAGCAGCTTCCAAGACAGATATAACTATGGCTACACCTTC. Its translation is CASSFQDRYNYGYTF.

V and J are TRBV25-1 and TRBJ2-2; 9 nucleotides agree with TRBD1. V was pared by 6 bases and J by 5 bases, with 4 bases of the junction left unmatched. Germline CDR1 reads MGHDK; CDR2 reads SYGVNS. The CDR3 is 14 residues long. The CDR3: CASRGQGKTGELFF. Here the CDR3 DNA reads TGTGCCAGCAGAGGACAGGGGAAGACCGGGGAGCTGTTTTTT.

V gene TRBV28 combines with J gene TRBJ1-1; possible D gene TRBD1, 6 bases. The V end was cut by 7 bases, the J end by 5 bases, with 17 bases between. CDR3 length: 14 residues. Germline V gene data show CDR1 as MDHEN and CDR2 as SYDVKM. CDR3 protein: CASTIGGASTEAFF. CDR3 nucleotides: TGTGCCAGCACAATTGGGGGGGCGAGTACTGAAGCTTTCTTT.